This is a list of T cell receptor beta chains from one sample in a study of OX40 agonist ivuxolimab in advanced cancers. Measured with immunoSEQ multiplex PCR; TCRdb has only the in-frame clones, and not every one. This sample carries 70,000 to 85,000 clones, 94% of them seen once, and the ten largest clones take 9.5% to 12%. Here the sequenced sample was CD4+ or CD8+ T cells sorted from blood, taken in a trial of the OX40 agonist ivuxolimab. All receptors come from an adult with an advanced solid tumor such as melanoma, head and neck, liver or kidney cancer. Each CDR3 is given with its conserved first and last residue. A D gene is named only where the DNA matches it firmly. Not every row has a clone size; where given, it reads once, few, many or a size class.

>TRBJ1-2|TRBV9|-|TRBD1
TGTGCCAGCAGCGTAGGGACAGGGGGTATTGGCTACACCTTC
CASSVGTGGIGYTF
>TRBJ2-3|TRBV7-2|-|-
TGTGCCAGCAACCTCTGGGGGGATACGCAGTATTTT
CASNLWGDTQYF
>TRBJ2-7|TRBV5-1|-|TRBD1
TGCGCCAGCAGCGTTGACAGGGGGGATGAGCAGTACTTC
CASSVDRGDEQYF
>TRBJ2-1|TRBV5-5|-|-
TGTGCCAGCAGCCCCAGGGCTCAGAACAATGAGCAGTTCTTC
CASSPRAQNNEQFF
>TRBJ1-2|TRBV7-9|-|-
TGTGCCAGCAGCTCCCCACGAGGGGTAGACACCTTC
CASSSPRGVDTF
>TRBJ2-7|TRBV5-1|once|TRBD1
TGCGCCAGCAGCTCGACACCTTTTGACAGGGGAGTCCACGAGCAGTACTTC
CASSSTPFDRGVHEQYF
>TRBJ2-3|TRBV19|-|-
TGTGCCAGTAGTCCGCGACAGGACCGCACAGATACGCAGTATTTT
CASSPRQDRTDTQYF
>TRBJ2-7|TRBV13|-|TRBD2
TGTGCCAGCAGCTTAAGAAAAAGCGGGAGGGCCAACGAGCAGTACTTC
CASSLRKSGRANEQYF
>TRBJ2-3|TRBV7-3|-|TRBD2
TGTGCCAGCAGCTTAATCGGGGGGATCACAGATACGCAGTATTTT
CASSLIGGITDTQYF
>TRBJ2-7|TRBV19|-|-
TGTGCCAGTAGCCCCGCAGGGGGGGTGTACGAGCAGTACTTC
CASSPAGGVYEQYF